The 17 T cell receptor beta chains below come from one sample, sequenced in a study of blood T cell repertoires in COVID-19. The table came from immunoSEQ multiplex PCR; TCRdb's copy has only in-frame clones and leaves some out. The data contain about 310,000 clones, almost 90% of them seen just once; the ten biggest clones take up roughly 2.9%. The specimen sequenced was peripheral blood. These receptors originate from a woman in her twenties or thirties with COVID-19, enrolled during active disease.

The J gene is TRBJ2-7, the V gene TRBV11-2, with 7 nucleotides matching TRBD2. The trim removed 2 bases at V and 4 bases at J, leaving 5 bases unmatched. Germline assignment: CDR1 SGHAT and CDR2 FQNNGV. CDR3 length: 14 amino acids. The CDR3 region is CASSLFGRRYEQYF. DNA for the CDR3: TGTGCCAGCAGCTTATTCGGGAGGCGGTACGAGCAGTACTTC.

The chain employs TRBV14 and TRBJ2-3, with TRBD2 identical over 8 bases. The germline gives CDR1 SGHDN, CDR2 FVKESK. Trimming took 4 bases from V and 3 from J; bases not matched to a gene: 6. This CDR3 comprises 15 residues. CDR3 protein: CASSRQLAATDTQYF. The CDR3 DNA is TGTGCCAGCAGCCGCCAACTAGCGGCGACAGATACGCAGTATTTT. Together with reference TRBV14 and TRBJ2-3, the CDR3 gives the full variable domain: EAGVTQFPSHSVIEKGQTVTLRCDPISGHDNLYWYRRVMGKEIKFLLHFVKESKQDESGMPNNRFLAERTGGTYSTLKVQPAELEDSGVYFCASSRQLAATDTQYFGPGTRLTVL.

The chain employs TRBV2 and TRBJ2-7, with 9 bases fitting TRBD1. The CDR3 extends over 16 amino acids. Germline assignment: CDR1 SNHLY and CDR2 FYNNEI. After removal of 4 bases from V and 9 bases from J, the junction contained 16 bases not matched to a gene. The CDR3 loop is CASSGKADRGGEGQYF. CDR3 coding DNA: TGTGCCAGCAGTGGCAAAGCGGACAGGGGAGGGGAGGGGCAGTACTTC. Full variable domain (outside the CDR3, taken from reference TRBV2 and TRBJ2-7): EPEVTQTPSHQVTQMGQEVILRCVPISNHLYFYWYRQILGQKVEFLVSFYNNEISEKSEIFDDQFSVERPDGSNFTLKIRSTKLEDSAMYFCASSGKADRGGEGQYFGPGTRLTVT.

The rearrangement links TRBV19 to TRBJ1-5; 12 bases are a match to TRBD1. V trimming: 6 bases; J trimming: 4 bases; junction bases outside the gene matches: 16. The germline V gene has CDR1 LNHDA and CDR2 SQIVND (reference sequence). This CDR3 has 19 residues. CDR3 coding DNA: TGTGCCAGTAGCCTATTGTCGGGGACAGGGGGCGTGATTAATCAGCCCCAGCATTTT. The encoded protein is CASSLLSGTGGVINQPQHF.

The chain carries TRBV3-1 (or the pseudogene TRBV3-2) and TRBJ1-1, with no clear D. Trimming cost V 0 bases and J 6 bases, with 8 bases left between them. The germline V gene encodes CDR1 LGHDT and CDR2 YNNKEL (reference sequence). CDR3 length equals 13 residues. This CDR3 reads CASSQDPYPEAFF. The CDR3 nucleotides read TGTGCCAGCAGCCAAGACCCGTATCCTGAAGCTTTCTTT.

J is TRBJ1-2 and V is TRBV28; D possibly corresponds to TRBD1 (6 bases). Deletions cut 5 bases from V and 2 bases from J, with 15 bases between. CDR1 and CDR2 (germline): MDHEN, SYDVKM. The CDR3 runs 15 residues. The CDR3: CASSLRGRGNYGYTF. CDR3 sequence (DNA): TGTGCCAGCAGTCTAAGGGGCAGGGGAAACTATGGCTACACCTTC.

The chain recombines TRBV7-3 with TRBJ2-1; 13 bases line up with TRBD2. This CDR3 is 16 amino acids long. Looked up from germline, CDR1 is SGHTA and CDR2 is FQGTGA. J lost 6 bases, V lost 1 base, and 3 bases had no gene match. The CDR3 nucleotides are TGTGCCAGCAGCTTAAAGGGGACTAGCGGGATCAATGAGCAGTTCTTC. Its protein is CASSLKGTSGINEQFF.

The chain joins TRBV19 to TRBJ1-2; no definite D call. The length of the CDR3 is 14 residues. Germline assignment: CDR1 LNHDA and CDR2 SQIVND (reference sequence). V lost 8 bases, J lost 4 bases, and 17 bases lay in between. CDR3 region: CASYGGNWGYGYTF. Written as DNA, the CDR3 is TGTGCCAGTTATGGAGGGAACTGGGGCTATGGCTACACCTTC. The entire variable domain, with the rest obtained from reference TRBV19 and TRBJ1-2, is as follows: DGGITQSPKYLFRKEGQNVTLSCEQNLNHDAMYWYRQDPGQGLRLIYYSQIVNDFQKGDIAEGYSVSREKKESFPLTVTSAQKNPTAFYLCASYGGNWGYGYTFGSGTRLTVV.

The chain couples TRBV5-1 to TRBJ2-7; the D gene is possibly TRBD2 (5 bases). V gave up 3 bases and J gave up 3 bases, with 7 bases separating them. Germline CDR1 and CDR2: SGHRS and YFSETQ. This CDR3 comprises 12 residues. In DNA form, the CDR3 reads TGCGCCAGCAGCTCCCGGGGCTACGAGCAGTACTTC. It specifies CASSSRGYEQYF.

The V call is TRBV10-2, the J call TRBJ1-1, with TRBD1 as a possible D gene (5 bases). Trimming cost V 6 bases and J 1 base, with 21 bases left between them. CDR1 WSHSY and CDR2 SAAADI come from the germline V gene. The CDR3 is made up of 17 amino acids. CDR3 protein: CASRELIFDSRNTEAFF. DNA of the CDR3: TGCGCCAGCAGGGAACTAATATTTGACAGCCGGAACACTGAAGCTTTCTTT.

The genes are TRBV6-5 and TRBJ1-5, with TRBD1 as a possible D gene (6 bases). Germline V gene lookup returns CDR1 MNHEY and CDR2 SVGAGI. This CDR3 spans 15 amino acids. Between the trimmed V and J ends, which lost 10 bases and 0 bases, there was a span of 16 bases. This chain's CDR3 is CAISRGHFSNQPQHF. The CDR3 region has the DNA TGTGCCATATCACGGGGACATTTTAGCAATCAGCCCCAGCATTTT.

The chain has TRBV7-6 and TRBJ2-3, with 15 bases matching TRBD2. The length of the CDR3 is 16 residues. Germline loops: CDR1 SGHVS, CDR2 FNYEAQ. Trimming at V came to 5 bases and at J to 3 bases, leaving 3 bases not matched to a gene. CDR3 nucleotides: TGTGCCAGCAGCCCGGGACTAGCGGGAGGTACAGATACGCAGTATTTT. It yields the protein CASSPGLAGGTDTQYF. The variable domain in full, completed from reference TRBV7-6 and TRBJ2-3, reads GAGVSQSPRYKVTKRGQDVALRCDPISGHVSLYWYRQALGQGPEFLTYFNYEAQQDKSGLPNDRFSAERPEGSISTLTIQRTEQRDSAMYRCASSPGLAGGTDTQYFGPGTRLTVL.

The chain is built from TRBV2 and TRBJ1-6, with unresolved D. The CDR3 spans 13 residues. CDR1 SNHLY and CDR2 FYNNEI come from the germline V gene. Trimming removed 3 bases from V and 7 bases from J, with 7 bases in between. The CDR3 region has the DNA TGTGCCAGCAGTGATCCTCCGAATTCACCCCTCCACTTT. Amino acid sequence: CASSDPPNSPLHF.

The chain is built from TRBV2 and TRBJ2-5; 9 bases align to TRBD2. The trim removed 3 bases at V and 2 bases at J, leaving 7 bases unmatched. Germline V gene data show CDR1 as SNHLY and CDR2 as FYNNEI. There are 16 residues in the CDR3. CDR3 bases: TGTGCCAGCAGTGACTTTCTCACTAGCGGGCAAGAGACCCAGTACTTC. As protein: CASSDFLTSGQETQYF.

This rearrangement joins TRBV9 to TRBJ2-1, with D maybe TRBD2 (6 bases). This CDR3 contains 16 residues. V lost 0 bases and J lost 4, with 14 bases in between. The V gene's germline CDR1 is SGDLS and CDR2 YYNGEE. The CDR3 is CASSVEGGLPYNEQFF. The CDR3, as DNA: TGTGCCAGCAGCGTAGAGGGAGGACTACCGTACAATGAGCAGTTCTTC.

The rearrangement links TRBV19 to TRBJ1-5, with D possibly being TRBD1 (5 bases). V dropped 7 bases and J dropped 8 bases, with 21 bases sitting between them. The germline gives CDR1 LNHDA, CDR2 SQIVND (reference sequence). The CDR3 extends over 15 amino acids. CDR3 protein: CASTDGGRGEEPQHF. The CDR3 coding sequence is TGTGCCAGTACCGATGGGGGGAGGGGTGAGGAGCCCCAGCATTTT.

This sequence joins TRBV19 and TRBJ2-3, with 10 bases fitting TRBD2. Trimming cost V 6 bases and J 2 bases; bases outside gene matches: 5. CDR1 is LNHDA, CDR2 SQIVND, per germline (reference sequence). There are 15 residues in the CDR3. The CDR3 nucleotides read TGTGCCAGTAGCCACGGACTAGCGGACACAGATACGCAGTATTTT. It is translated as CASSHGLADTDTQYF.